A few counts support the clone carrying this T cell receptor (beta chain). This record belongs to a study of blood T cell repertoires in COVID-19. Study as a whole: Sites across the United States, Italy and Spain contributed samples from acute and convalescent COVID-19. Nucleic acid was either cDNA or gDNA, and it came from T cells, B-cell-depleted T cells, or PBMCs.

Original processing notes: Using reference gene primer amplification, nucleated cell counts were estimated. Clones were read by immunoSEQ multiplex PCR, and TCRdb kept only the in-frame ones, dropping some. Clone size and V and J calls were adopted from that table, with D and trimming inferred from the DNA. Of 270,000 or so clones in the sample, approximately 81% were seen once. Germline lookup yields CDR1 SGHDN and CDR2 FVKESK. Trimming took off 0 bases at V and 2 bases at J, with 4 bases between the two ends. The CDR3 has 13 residues. The sequencing input was peripheral blood. The clonotype originates from an older woman with active or convalescent COVID-19. The genes are TRBV14 and TRBJ1-2, with no clear D. CDR3 bases: TGTGCCAGCAGCCAAGACTTAAACTATGGCTACACCTTC. It encodes CASSQDLNYGYTF.